Here is one TCR beta chain with its context. Antigen specificity is unknown. This record comes from a study of CD8 T cells in ankylosing spondylitis. Study outcomes and limitations: CD8+ disease-linked clones were present at relatively low frequencies in blood. Prior work had noted some motif variants in reactive arthritis blood and synovial fluid. Clones linked to disease were reported to show significant enrichment in matched ankylosing spondylitis synovial fluid.

Molecular-barcoded quantitative 5'-RACE produced these TCR beta libraries. A single record per CDR3 protein comes from TCRdb applying MiXCR to the 5' RACE reads. The sample has hundreds of thousands of distinct CDR3 sequences, about 20% seen once. Source material: blood, either unsorted or a sorted T cell fraction (not recorded which). The TCR sequence derives from a male donor with ankylosing spondylitis or in good health (not recorded which).

The CDR3 region is CASSQDDSEGNTIYF. CDR3 DNA sequence: TGCGCCAGCAGCCAAGATGACAGTGAGGGAAACACCATATATTTT. This sequence joins TRBV4-1 and TRBJ1-3; D is perhaps TRBD1 (5 bases). The CDR3 covers 15 residues. V lost 0 bases and J 4 bases, leaving 10 bases between the germline ends. Germline lookup yields CDR1 MGHRA and CDR2 YSYEKL.